This T cell receptor beta chain was captured by sequencing in a study of neoadjuvant anti-PD-1 for oral cavity cancer. For the study at large: Patients without progression received a fourth nivolumab dose around day 43, then surgical resection on days 50-56.

Broader study findings: TCR analyses covered only a few patients per response group.

Germline CDR1 SGHNT, CDR2 YYREEE (reference sequence). Trimming at V came to 3 bases and at J to 5 bases, leaving 8 bases not matched to a gene. The CDR3 spans 14 residues. Here immunoSEQ multiplex PCR was the method, and the copy in TCRdb shows in-frame clones only, minus some. Counted here are about 61,000 clones, 79% occurring once; the ten biggest clones make up just over 2.5%. As for this clone: Its specificity is not known.

The material sequenced was PBMCs, taken before nivolumab (anti-PD-1) treatment. This clonotype originated in a person between 35 and 79 years old with oral cavity squamous cell carcinoma. This chain joins TRBV5-4 and TRBJ2-7; TRBD1 matches 7 bases. CDR3 in DNA: TGTGCCAGCAGCTCCGACAGGGAGTTCCACGAGCAGTACTTC. It translates to CASSSDREFHEQYF.